The 10 T cell receptor beta chains below all came from one sample that was sequenced in a study of T cells in Graves' hyperthyroidism and ophthalmopathy. Amplification targeted TCR beta CDR3 regions from RNA transcripts. In the first-round RT-PCR of the TCR CDR3, the HTBI primer set was used. TCRdb processed the multiplex PCR reads anew with MiXCR; each CDR3 protein has one entry. The sample consists of about 380,000 distinct CDR3 sequences, more than 11% of them appearing once. The sample consisted of blood. These receptors all stem from a woman aged 55 to 70 with Graves' hyperthyroidism.

The sample holds many counts of this clonotype. This chain connects TRBV12-3 or TRBV12-4 to TRBJ1-2, with a possible D match to TRBD1 (6 bases). This CDR3 spans 14 amino acids. V was shortened by 6 bases and J by 5 bases, with 16 bases between the two germline ends. The CDR3 sequence: CASRFLRGGYGYTF. The CDR3 region has the DNA TGTGCCAGCAGATTTCTAAGAGGGGGTTATGGCTACACCTTC.

This clonotype was recorded many times. The chain recombines TRBV13 with TRBJ2-7; tentatively, D is TRBD1 (6 bases). V was shortened by 0 bases and J by 6 bases, with 9 bases between the two germline ends. Germline V gives CDR1 PRHDT, CDR2 FYEKMQ (reference sequence). The CDR3 has 13 residues. The CDR3 DNA sequence: TGTGCCAGCAGCTTAGGGGGACAATCCGAGCAGTACTTC. This encodes CASSLGGQSEQYF. Full variable domain (outside the CDR3, taken from reference TRBV13 and TRBJ2-7): AAGVIQSPRHLIKEKRETATLKCYPIPRHDTVYWYQQGPGQDPQFLISFYEKMQSDKGSIPDRFSAQQFSDYHSELNMSSLELGDSALYFCASSLGGQSEQYFGPGTRLTVT.

In its sample, this clonotype was seen many times. The chain uses TRBV18 and TRBJ2-7, with D possibly TRBD1 on 6 matching bases. V lost 4 bases and J lost 0, with 13 bases in between. The V gene's germline CDR1 is KGHSH and CDR2 LQKENI. CDR3 length equals 15 residues. The CDR3 loop reads CASSQQGLGSYEQYF. The CDR3 DNA sequence: TGTGCCAGCTCACAACAGGGATTGGGCTCCTACGAGCAGTACTTC.

There are a few counts of this clonotype. V gene TRBV7-3 combines with J gene TRBJ2-3, with D hard to call. The germline V gene has CDR1 SGHTA and CDR2 FQGTGA. Deletions cut 2 bases from V and 6 bases from J, with 12 bases between. There are 14 residues in the CDR3. The CDR3 sequence is CASSLDGPLDTQYF. In DNA, the CDR3 is TGTGCCAGCAGCTTAGACGGGCCTCTGGATACGCAGTATTTT.

This clonotype showed up many times. A much larger clone is a single base away; this may be a read error. V gene TRBV7-9 combines with J gene TRBJ2-3; D is perhaps TRBD1 (6 bases). CDR1 is SEHNR, CDR2 FQNEAQ, per germline (reference sequence). This CDR3 spans 14 amino acids. Trimming shortened V by 5 bases and J by 2 bases, and 11 bases separated the two germline ends. As DNA, the CDR3 is TGTGCCAGCAGCGCCGGACAGTTCACAGATACGCAGTATTTT. It is translated as CASSAGQFTDTQYF.

Worth noting for this clonotype: The junction differs from germline at one of its ends, possibly a read error. The genes are TRBV7-2 and TRBJ1-5; D ambiguous. There are 16 residues in the CDR3. The germline gives CDR1 SGHTA, CDR2 FQGNSA. The CDR3 region is CASSLVAGQNNRPQHF. In DNA, the CDR3 is TGTGCCAGCAGCTTAGTTGCCGGGCAGAACAATCGGCCCCAGCATTTT.

This clonotype was counted many times. V is TRBV5-1 and J is TRBJ2-7; perhaps TRBD2 as D (5 bases). The CDR3 runs to 15 residues. Germline CDR1 and CDR2: SGHRS and YFSETQ. Trimming took 1 base from V and 9 from J, leaving 20 bases between them. DNA of the CDR3: TGCGCCAGCAGCTTGAGCCCCTCGAGGGCGAGCGGGCAGTACTTC. Its protein is CASSLSPSRASGQYF.

This clonotype was counted ten times or more. The V call is TRBV11-3, the J call TRBJ2-1; 14 bases fit TRBD2. Germline loops: CDR1 SGHNT, CDR2 YENEEA. CDR3 length: 21 amino acids. V was clipped by 1 base and J by 8 bases; unmatched bases: 19. The CDR3 region has the DNA TGTGCCAGCAGCTTAGCCCTGGGACTAGCGGGAGAAGACGGATCGAACGATGAGCAGTTCTTC. Protein sequence: CASSLALGLAGEDGSNDEQFF.

The chain employs TRBV10-3 and TRBJ2-3, with 7 bases identical to TRBD2. The CDR3 consists of 15 residues. Germline CDR1 reads ENHRY; CDR2 reads SYGVKD. The V segment lost 3 bases and the J segment 2 bases; nucleotides outside the gene matches: 5. Here the CDR3 DNA reads TGTGCCATCAGTGACAACCGGGACTACACAGATACGCAGTATTTT. Protein: CAISDNRDYTDTQYF.

The J gene is TRBJ2-1, the V gene TRBV27, with 11 bases fitting TRBD2. V shed 3 bases, J shed 0 bases, and the junction held 4 bases outside the gene matches. The CDR3 has 17 residues. Germline V lookup: CDR1 MNHEY, CDR2 SMNVEV (reference sequence). The CDR3 is CASSFGTSGSSYNEQFF. The CDR3 coding sequence is TGTGCCAGCAGTTTTGGGACTAGCGGCAGCTCCTACAATGAGCAGTTCTTC.